The clone carrying this T cell receptor beta chain was picked up many times. Its specificity is unknown. V lost 1 base, J lost 0 bases, and 2 bases lay in between. Germline loops: CDR1 SGHRS, CDR2 YFSETQ. The CDR3 spans 13 residues. The data originate from a study of T-cell reconstitution after alpha-beta-depleted transplantation in children. The study's findings and limits: Alpha-beta T cells present about two months after transplant were reported to originate from several hundred expanded graft clones. Newly made T cells mostly supplied T-cell counts and diversity one year after transplant.

Preparation of the TCRbeta library involved a method that used unique molecular identifiers. TCRdb processed the PCR reads anew with MiXCR; each CDR3 protein has one entry. The sample records 490,000 or so distinct CDR3 sequences, over 9.5% being singletons. This chain links TRBV5-1 with TRBJ1-5; D call uncertain. The receptor was derived from a child under 10 years old with inherited bone marrow failure, due to receive a stem cell transplant. Specimen: PBMCs, collected before TCRalphabeta/CD19-depleted stem cell transplant. Here the CDR3 reads CASSLHSNQPQHF. CDR3 DNA sequence: TGCGCCAGCAGCTTGCATAGCAATCAGCCCCAGCATTTT.